These 30 T cell receptor beta chains came from one sample sequenced in a study of tumor-infiltrating lymphocytes in primary liver carcinoma. The investigators made TCR beta cDNA from about 500 ng total RNA, using a constant-region primer. The TCR beta library was amplified through three nested multiplex PCR rounds in a modified ARM-PCR procedure. In the first two PCR rounds, TRBV1-TRBV30 forward primers were paired with a C-beta reverse primer, and each round lasted roughly 10 cycles. MiXCR was run by TCRdb on the multiplex PCR reads, yielding one entry per CDR3 protein. The table includes approximately 73,000 distinct CDR3 sequences, about 64% detected once. For each extraction, RNA and DNA were obtained together from approximately 20-30 mg of unsorted bulk tissue. Sequenced input: liver tumor tissue from sampling region 4. Subset denoted: tumor region T4, right-lateral pole. The receptors were sampled from an older woman with primary liver carcinoma and hepatitis B virus infection.

The chain combines TRBV6-2 or TRBV6-3 with TRBJ2-3, with 10 nucleotides matching TRBD1. Trimming cost V 6 bases and J 5 bases; bases outside gene matches: 11. Germline assignment: CDR1 MNHEY and CDR2 SVGEGT. The CDR3 sequence is 16 residues long. CDR3 DNA sequence: TGTGCCAGCAGAGCAGCCGGGACAGGGGATGAAGATACGCAGTATTTT. The encoded protein is CASRAAGTGDEDTQYF.

To note about this clonotype: At one of its ends the junction is not consistent with the germline gene, which may arise from a read error. The chain's CDR3 is CASRASFDTGELFF. The CDR3 DNA follows: TGTGCCAGCAGAGCGAGCTTTGACACTGGGGAGCTGTTTTTT. The rearrangement joins TRBV11-1 to TRBJ2-2, with no clear D. CDR3 length: 14 amino acids. Germline CDR1 and CDR2: SGHAT and FQDESV (reference sequence).

The CDR3 here is CASSPGDRHTEAFF. CDR3 nucleotide sequence: TGTGCCAGCAGCCCAGGGGATCGGCACACTGAAGCTTTCTTT. The chain recombines TRBV28 with TRBJ1-1; tentatively, D is TRBD1 (6 bases). The V end lost 6 bases, the J end lost 3 bases, and 14 bases lay between the germline ends. The length of the CDR3 is 14 residues. Germline V gives CDR1 MDHEN, CDR2 SYDVKM. The entire variable domain, with the rest obtained from reference TRBV28 and TRBJ1-1, is as follows: DVKVTQSSRYLVKRTGEKVFLECVQDMDHENMFWYRQDPGLGLRLIYFSYDVKMKEKGDIPEGYSVSREKKERFSLILESASTNQTSMYLCASSPGDRHTEAFFGQGTRLTVV.

This clonotype was picked up one time. Here the CDR3 omits its conserved ending phenylalanine or tryptophan, so a read error is the likely source. Because the CDR3's place on the DNA is in doubt, the DNA is left out and the CDR3 is given as listed by TCRdb. V and J are TRBV30 and TRBJ2-3; the table's D call TRBD1 went unverified against the DNA. Germline V gives CDR1 GTSNPN, CDR2 SVGIG (reference sequence). The length of the CDR3 is 14 amino acids, counting both ends. The CDR3 sequence: CAWIKKNGAGERYL.

Details on this clonotype: One base away lies a much larger clone, so this may be a sequencing read error. This CDR3 is missing its conserved last phenylalanine or tryptophan, likely due to a read error. The genes are TRBV5-1 and TRBJ1-6, with 10 nucleotides matching TRBD1. V lost 0 bases to trimming and J lost 7 bases; unmatched junction nucleotides: 4. The germline CDR1 and CDR2 sequences are SGHRS and YFSETQ. The CDR3 loop spans 16 amino acids. The CDR3: CASSLGDRGGNSPLHL. CDR3 nucleotide sequence: TGCGCCAGCAGCTTGGGGGACAGGGGAGGAAATTCACCCCTCCACCTT.

This chain links TRBV11-3 with TRBJ2-7; D remains unclear. The CDR3 is 13 residues long. Trimming took off 6 bases at V and 3 bases at J, with 12 bases between the two ends. Germline-derived CDR1 and CDR2 are SGHNT and YENEEA. CDR3 residues: CASRLERFYEQYF. The CDR3 region has the DNA TGTGCCAGCAGGTTGGAGAGATTCTACGAGCAGTACTTC.

As regards this clonotype: One junction end disagrees with the germline gene, perhaps due to a read error. The gene calls are TRBV11-2 and TRBJ1-6; no firm D call. The CDR3 consists of 13 residues. Per germline, CDR1 SGHAT and CDR2 FQNNGV. The DNA for the CDR3 is TGTGCCAGTAGCTCAGAGCCGGGTTCACCCCTCCTCTTT. It codes for CASSSEPGSPLLF.

Of note for this clonotype: No conserved phenylalanine or tryptophan ends this CDR3, so it is likely a read error. J is TRBJ2-2 and V is TRBV11-2; D possibly matches TRBD1 or TRBD2 (6 bases each). V was clipped by 3 bases and J by 2 bases, with 22 bases between them. The V gene's germline CDR1 is SGHAT and CDR2 FQNNGV. This CDR3 region has 19 residues. The CDR3 nucleotides read TGTGCCAGCAGCTTTTATGGGGCGGGTGGGGGGCGTAACACCGGGGAGCTGTTTTTA. This translates into CASSFYGAGGGRNTGELFL.

This clonotype was seen once. This may be a read error, as it is one base from a much larger clone. The genes are TRBV30 and TRBJ1-5; tentatively, D is TRBD1 (6 bases). The CDR3 totals 14 residues. The germline gives CDR1 GTSNPN, CDR2 SVGIG (reference sequence). The CDR3: CAWSVGQPNQSQHF. CDR3 DNA sequence: TGTGCCTGGAGTGTAGGACAGCCCAATCAGTCCCAGCATTTT.

As to this clonotype: At one of its ends the junction is not consistent with the germline gene, which may arise from a read error. The CDR3 loop is CASGLGFGWLYYNEQFF. CDR3 bases: TGTGCCAGCGGCTTAGGGTTCGGCTGGCTTTACTACAATGAGCAGTTCTTC. The chain joins TRBV11-3 to TRBJ2-1; D is undetermined. Per the germline V gene, CDR1 is SGHNT and CDR2 is YENEEA. The CDR3 loop spans 17 amino acids.

This clonotype has just a few counts. A read error may account for a junction end that differs from germline. This chain joins TRBV11-2 and TRBJ2-1; D might be TRBD2 (6 bases). Germline values: CDR1 SGHAT, CDR2 FQNNGV. This CDR3 spans 15 amino acids. CDR3 sequence (DNA): TGTGTCAGCGGCGTGGGACTGGCGGCATACAATGAGCAGTTCTTC. Its protein product is CVSGVGLAAYNEQFF. Full variable domain (rest looked up from reference TRBV11-2 and TRBJ2-1): EAGVAQSPRYKIIEKRQSVAFWCNPISGHATLYWYQQILGQGPKLLIQFQNNGVVDDSQLPKDRFSAERLKGVDSTLKIQPAKLEDSAVYLCVSGVGLAAYNEQFFGPGTRLTVL.

This clonotype showed up many times. The rearrangement joins TRBV24-1 to TRBJ2-3; D may be TRBD2 (6 bases). The V gene lost 3 bases and the J gene lost 2 bases, with 11 bases spanning the gap. Looked up from germline, CDR1 is KGHDR and CDR2 is SFDVKD. This CDR3 has 15 amino acids. DNA for the CDR3: TGTGCCACCAGTGATAGCGGACTAAACACAGATACGCAGTATTTT. This codes for CATSDSGLNTDTQYF.

Within the sample, this clonotype is medium-sized. The chain carries TRBV29-1 and TRBJ1-2, with 7 bases aligning to TRBD1. This CDR3 is 16 amino acids long. Per germline, CDR1 SQVTM and CDR2 ANQGSEA. J was trimmed by 4 bases and V by 3 bases; bases with no gene match: 14. CDR3: CSVDPRTGLVSYGYTF. CDR3 DNA sequence: TGCAGCGTTGACCCGCGGACAGGACTCGTCTCCTATGGCTACACCTTC.

This clonotype was found once. Since the CDR3 does not end with the conserved phenylalanine or tryptophan, this likely comes from a read error. The limits of the CDR3 on the DNA are not certain, so only TCRdb's listed CDR3 is given. V is TRBV20-1 and J is TRBJ2-7; the table's D gene call, TRBD1, was not cross checked with the DNA. The germline gives CDR1 DFQATT, CDR2 SNEGSKA (reference sequence). Termini included, the CDR3 measures 15 amino acids. CDR3 region: CSASTVGQGAYEQYL.

V usage is TRBV11-2 and J usage is TRBJ2-7; TRBD1 matches 7 bases. The CDR3 covers 14 residues. Unmatched junction bases numbered 11, after V lost 6 bases and J lost 6 bases. Germline V gives CDR1 SGHAT, CDR2 FQNNGV. The CDR3 coding sequence is TGTGCCAGCAGTTCAACAGGGGACACATGCGAGCAGTACTTC. Residues: CASSSTGDTCEQYF.

The count of this clonotype is one. One junction end does not reproduce the germline sequence, and a read error may be involved. The chain recombines TRBV12-3 or TRBV12-4 with TRBJ1-2, with a tentative D call TRBD1 (5 bases). CDR3 length: 13 residues. CDR3 bases: TGCGCCAGCATTACTTACAGGAACTATGGCTACACCTTC. Its translation: CASITYRNYGYTF.

The V and J genes are TRBV5-5 and TRBJ2-1, with 8 bases aligning to TRBD1. The CDR3 runs 14 residues. Looked up from germline, CDR1 is SGHKS and CDR2 is YYEKEE (reference sequence). J lost 5 bases, V lost 8 bases, and 9 bases had no gene match. The DNA of the CDR3 is TGTGCCAGTAGCCTTGACAGGGGCGACAATGAGCAGTTCTTC. This encodes CASSLDRGDNEQFF.

This clonotype has only a few counts. The chain is built from TRBV5-1 and TRBJ2-5, with 13 bases that match TRBD2. After removal of 4 bases from V and 5 bases from J, the junction contained 2 bases not matched to a gene. The CDR3 is made up of 14 amino acids. Germline loops: CDR1 SGHRS, CDR2 YFSETQ. CDR3 region: CASSPTSGGETQYF. The DNA for the CDR3 is TGCGCCAGCAGCCCGACTAGCGGGGGGGAGACCCAGTACTTC.

This clonotype was detected ten times or more. This rearrangement joins TRBV28 to TRBJ2-1, with no clear D. CDR1 is MDHEN, CDR2 SYDVKM, per germline. The CDR3 covers 14 residues. V lost 6 bases and J 4 bases, leaving 13 bases between the germline ends. The CDR3 DNA follows: TGTGCCAGCAGCACGACTGATTATTACAATGAGCAGTTCTTC. Translation gives CASSTTDYYNEQFF.

This clonotype was observed many times. A clone one base away is much larger, so this may be a read error. The chain uses TRBV11-2 and TRBJ2-2; D unclear. The CDR3 runs to 15 residues. The V gene's germline CDR1 is SGHAT and CDR2 FQNNGV. The CDR3 reads CAGSLSRGDTGELFF. DNA of the CDR3: TGTGCCGGCAGCTTATCGCGCGGAGACACCGGGGAGCTGTTTTTT.

For this clonotype: Mismatch with germline at one junction end may stem from a read error. V is TRBV11-1 and J is TRBJ2-3, with D possibly being TRBD2 (5 bases). This CDR3 has 15 residues. Per germline, CDR1 SGHAT and CDR2 FQDESV (reference sequence). The CDR3 loop reads CASSSPDSSTDTQYF. CDR3 coding DNA: TGTGCCAGCAGCAGCCCCGATTCTAGCACTGATACGCAGTATTTT.

Concerning this clonotype itself: With a much larger clone just one base away, this may be a read error. The CDR3 nucleotides are TGCGCCAGCAGCTTGCGGGGGTACGAGACCCAGTACTTC. It yields the protein CASSLRGYETQYF. This chain joins TRBV5-1 and TRBJ2-5; a weak D match, TRBD2 (6 bases). The CDR3 totals 13 residues. The germline gives CDR1 SGHRS, CDR2 YFSETQ. V lost 1 base and J 5 bases, leaving 9 bases between the germline ends.

On this clonotype itself: A much larger clone is a single base away; this may be a read error. V usage is TRBV21-1 and J usage is TRBJ2-3; whether TRBD2, the table's D call, matches the DNA was not checked. TRBV21-1 counts as a pseudogene. The CDR3 length is 15 residues. This CDR3 reads CASSRPLQGPDRQYF. The CDR3 region has the DNA TGTGCCAGCAGCAGACCCCTGCAGGGCCCGGATAGGCAGTATTTT.

The chain employs TRBV11-2 and TRBJ2-3; TRBD2 matches 8 bases. J was trimmed by 10 bases and V by 1 base; bases with no gene match: 10. The germline CDR1 and CDR2 sequences are SGHAT and FQNNGV. The CDR3 is made up of 15 amino acids. This chain's CDR3 is CASSLVGTRLYSQYF. The CDR3 nucleotides read TGTGCCAGCAGCTTAGTAGGGACTAGACTGTATTCGCAGTATTTT.

About this clonotype itself: One end of the junction does not line up with germline, which may come from a read error. The CDR3 sequence: CTSSELGTLPNF. CDR3 nucleotide sequence: TGTACCAGCAGTGAACTTGGGACGTTGCCCAACTTT. The chain links TRBV6-1 to TRBJ1-1, with D maybe TRBD1 (5 bases). The CDR3 is 12 amino acids. Germline CDR1 is MNHNS and CDR2 is SASEGT.

This chain links TRBV6-4 with TRBJ2-1; 7 bases map to TRBD2. V was pared by 2 bases and J by 6 bases, with 7 bases of the junction left unmatched. The CDR3 has 15 amino acids. CDR1 is MRHNA and CDR2 is SNTAGT in the germline V gene. The CDR3 region is CASSDTSGNCNEQFF. The CDR3 region has the DNA TGTGCCAGCAGTGACACCAGCGGGAACTGCAATGAGCAGTTCTTC.

This clonotype was recorded many times. V usage is TRBV29-1 and J usage is TRBJ2-4, with D tentatively TRBD1 (5 bases). The CDR3 contains 11 residues. Trimming took off 4 bases at V and 6 bases at J, with 7 bases between the two ends. Germline assignment: CDR1 SQVTM and CDR2 ANQGSEA. The CDR3 spells CSVGQSNIQYF. The CDR3 DNA reads TGCAGCGTTGGACAGTCAAACATTCAGTACTTC.

This chain uses TRBV12-3 or TRBV12-4 with TRBJ1-5; D uncertain. The CDR3 has 14 residues. V lost 9 bases and J 9 bases, leaving 21 bases between the germline ends. The CDR3 loop reads CASSLGRIGRPQHF. For the CDR3, the DNA is TGTGCCAGTAGCCTCGGACGGATCGGGAGGCCCCAGCATTTT.

This clonotype was detected many times. The chain is built from TRBV4-2 and TRBJ2-7; 8 nucleotides match TRBD2. CDR1 is LGHNA and CDR2 is YNFKEQ in the germline V gene. The ends lost 1 base at V and 0 bases at J; junction bases unmatched: 2. The CDR3 runs 15 residues. Here the CDR3 reads CASSQATSASYEQYF. Written as DNA, the CDR3 is TGTGCCAGCAGCCAAGCGACTAGCGCCTCCTACGAGCAGTACTTC.

As for this clonotype: No conserved phenylalanine or tryptophan is present at the end of the CDR3, so a read error is the likely explanation. This chain uses TRBV6-1 with TRBJ1-2; D uncertain. This CDR3 has 13 amino acids. Germline values: CDR1 MNHNS, CDR2 SASEGT. Trimming removed 2 bases from V and 4 bases from J, with 8 bases in between. The CDR3 DNA sequence: TGTGCCAGCAGTGAACAGGTAACCTATGGCTACACCTCC. The encoded protein is CASSEQVTYGYTS.